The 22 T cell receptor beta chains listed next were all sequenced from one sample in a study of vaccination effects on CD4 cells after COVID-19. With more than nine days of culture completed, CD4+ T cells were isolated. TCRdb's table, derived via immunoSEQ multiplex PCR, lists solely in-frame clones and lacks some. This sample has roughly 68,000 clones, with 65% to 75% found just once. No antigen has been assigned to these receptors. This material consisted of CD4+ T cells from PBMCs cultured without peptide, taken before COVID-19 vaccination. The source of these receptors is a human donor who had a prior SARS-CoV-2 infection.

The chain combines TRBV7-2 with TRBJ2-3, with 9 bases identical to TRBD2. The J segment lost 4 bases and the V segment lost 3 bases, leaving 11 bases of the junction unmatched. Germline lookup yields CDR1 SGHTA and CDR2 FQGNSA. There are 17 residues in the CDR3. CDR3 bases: TGTGCCAGCAGCTTCCTACCAACGGGCGGGAGGGCAGATACGCAGTATTTT. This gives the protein CASSFLPTGGRADTQYF. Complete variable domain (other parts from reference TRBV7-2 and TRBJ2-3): GAGVSQSPSNKVTEKGKDVELRCDPISGHTALYWYRQSLGQGLEFLIYFQGNSAPDKSGLPSDRFSAERTGGSVSTLTIQRTQQEDSAVYLCASSFLPTGGRADTQYFGPGTRLTVL.

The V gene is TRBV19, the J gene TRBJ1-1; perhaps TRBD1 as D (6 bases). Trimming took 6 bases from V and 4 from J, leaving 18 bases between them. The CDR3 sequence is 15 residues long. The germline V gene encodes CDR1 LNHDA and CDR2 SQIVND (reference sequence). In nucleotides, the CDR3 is TGTGCCAGTAGGCCGACTACACAGGGTGCCACTGAAGCTTTCTTT. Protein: CASRPTTQGATEAFF. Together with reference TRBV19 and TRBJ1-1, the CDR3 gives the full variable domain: DGGITQSPKYLFRKEGQNVTLSCEQNLNHDAMYWYRQDPGQGLRLIYYSQIVNDFQKGDIAEGYSVSREKKESFPLTVTSAQKNPTAFYLCASRPTTQGATEAFFGQGTRLTVV.

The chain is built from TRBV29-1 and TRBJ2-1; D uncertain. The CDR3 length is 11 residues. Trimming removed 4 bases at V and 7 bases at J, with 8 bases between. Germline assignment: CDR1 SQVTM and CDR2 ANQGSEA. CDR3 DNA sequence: TGCAGCGTTGCTATTTTTAATGAGCAGTTCTTC. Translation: CSVAIFNEQFF.

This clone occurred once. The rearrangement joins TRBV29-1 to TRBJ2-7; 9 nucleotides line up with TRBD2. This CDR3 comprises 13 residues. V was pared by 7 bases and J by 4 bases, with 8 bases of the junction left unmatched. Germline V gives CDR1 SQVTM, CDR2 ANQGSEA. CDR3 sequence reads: CSAMRGGVYEQYF. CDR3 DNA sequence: TGCAGCGCCATGCGGGGGGGTGTGTACGAGCAGTACTTC.

CDR3 sequence: CASSPGTSGYEQYF. The CDR3 region has the DNA TGTGCCAGCAGCCCCGGGACTAGCGGCTACGAGCAGTACTTC. This chain uses TRBV5-4 with TRBJ2-7, with 11 bases identical to TRBD2. The CDR3 contains 14 residues. J gave up 3 bases and V 4 bases, and 3 bases lay outside the gene matches. CDR1 and CDR2 from the germline V gene are SGHNT and YYREEE (reference sequence).

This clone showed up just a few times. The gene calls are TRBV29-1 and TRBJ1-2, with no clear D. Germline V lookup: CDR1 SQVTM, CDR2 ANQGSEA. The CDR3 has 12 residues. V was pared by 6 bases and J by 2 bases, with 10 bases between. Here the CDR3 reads CSVHPKNYGYTF. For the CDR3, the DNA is TGCAGCGTCCACCCTAAGAACTATGGCTACACCTTC.

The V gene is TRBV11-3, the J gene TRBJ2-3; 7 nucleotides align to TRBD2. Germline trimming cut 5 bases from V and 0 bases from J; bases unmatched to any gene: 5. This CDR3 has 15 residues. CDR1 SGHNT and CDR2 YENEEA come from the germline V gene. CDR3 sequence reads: CASSRRSGSTDTQYF. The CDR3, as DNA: TGTGCCAGCAGCCGACGTAGCGGGAGCACAGATACGCAGTATTTT.

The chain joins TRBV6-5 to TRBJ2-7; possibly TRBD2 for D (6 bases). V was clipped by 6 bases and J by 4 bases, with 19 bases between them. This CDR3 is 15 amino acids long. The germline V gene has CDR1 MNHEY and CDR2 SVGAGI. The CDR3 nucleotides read TGTGCCAGCAGATACCTCGAAATTGGGGGGTACGAGCAGTACTTC. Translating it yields CASRYLEIGGYEQYF.

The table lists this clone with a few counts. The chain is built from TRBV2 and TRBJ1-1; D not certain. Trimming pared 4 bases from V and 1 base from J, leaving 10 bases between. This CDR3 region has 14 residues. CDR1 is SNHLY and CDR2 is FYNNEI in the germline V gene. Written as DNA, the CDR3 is TGTGCCAGCAGTGTTGGACTGTGGAACACTGAAGCTTTCTTT. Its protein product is CASSVGLWNTEAFF.

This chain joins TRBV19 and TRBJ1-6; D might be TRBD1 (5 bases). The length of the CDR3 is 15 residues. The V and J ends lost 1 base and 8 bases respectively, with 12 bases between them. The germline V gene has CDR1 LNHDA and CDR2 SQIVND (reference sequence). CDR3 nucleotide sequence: TGTGCCAGTAGTATAGGAGGGGCTTCGGATTCACCCCTCCACTTT. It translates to CASSIGGASDSPLHF.

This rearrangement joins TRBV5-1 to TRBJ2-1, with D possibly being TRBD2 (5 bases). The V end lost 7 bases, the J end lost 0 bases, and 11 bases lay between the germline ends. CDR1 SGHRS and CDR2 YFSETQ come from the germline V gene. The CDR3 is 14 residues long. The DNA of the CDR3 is TGCGCCAGCCAAGACGGGAACTCCTACAATGAGCAGTTCTTC. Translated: CASQDGNSYNEQFF.

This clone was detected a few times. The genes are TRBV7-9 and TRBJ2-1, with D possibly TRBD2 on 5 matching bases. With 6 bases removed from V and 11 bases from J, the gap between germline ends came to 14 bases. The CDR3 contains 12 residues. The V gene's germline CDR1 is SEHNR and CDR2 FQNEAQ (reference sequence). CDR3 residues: CASSRPSGQQFF. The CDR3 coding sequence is TGTGCCAGCAGTAGACCCAGCGGCCAGCAGTTCTTC.

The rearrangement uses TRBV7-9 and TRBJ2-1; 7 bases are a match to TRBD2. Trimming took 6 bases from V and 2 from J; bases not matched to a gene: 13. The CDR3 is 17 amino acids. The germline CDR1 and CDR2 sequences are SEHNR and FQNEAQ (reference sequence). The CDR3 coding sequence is TGTGCCAGCAGATTTGGGTTCGCGGGAGCAACCTACAATGAGCAGTTCTTC. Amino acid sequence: CASRFGFAGATYNEQFF.

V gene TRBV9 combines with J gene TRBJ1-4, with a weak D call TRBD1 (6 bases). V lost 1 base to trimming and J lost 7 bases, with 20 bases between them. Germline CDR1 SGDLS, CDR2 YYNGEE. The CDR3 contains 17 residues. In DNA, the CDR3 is TGTGCCAGCAGCGTAAGGGGGGCGGGCGGCGAAAGTGAAAAACTGTTTTTT. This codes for CASSVRGAGGESEKLFF.

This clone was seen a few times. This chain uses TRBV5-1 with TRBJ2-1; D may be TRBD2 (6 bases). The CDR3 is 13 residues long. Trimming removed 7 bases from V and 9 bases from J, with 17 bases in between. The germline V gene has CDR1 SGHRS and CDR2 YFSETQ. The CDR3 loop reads CASYDNLGGEQFF. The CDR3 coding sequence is TGCGCCAGCTACGACAACCTCGGGGGTGAGCAGTTCTTC.

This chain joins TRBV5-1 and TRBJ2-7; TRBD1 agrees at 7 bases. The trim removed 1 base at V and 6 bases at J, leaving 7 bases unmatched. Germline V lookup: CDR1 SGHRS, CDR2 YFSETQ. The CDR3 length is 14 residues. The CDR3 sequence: CASSLRGPGSEQYF. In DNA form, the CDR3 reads TGCGCCAGCAGCTTGAGGGGGCCAGGGAGCGAGCAGTACTTC.

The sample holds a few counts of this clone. As DNA, the CDR3 is TGCGCCAGCAGCCCCGACCCGACTAGGGCTTTCACAGATACGCAGTATTTT. This translates into CASSPDPTRAFTDTQYF. V and J are TRBV4-1 and TRBJ2-3; tentative D call: TRBD2 (6 bases). Germline values: CDR1 MGHRA, CDR2 YSYEKL. Between the trimmed V and J ends, which lost 4 bases and 2 bases, there was a span of 19 bases. The CDR3 consists of 17 residues.

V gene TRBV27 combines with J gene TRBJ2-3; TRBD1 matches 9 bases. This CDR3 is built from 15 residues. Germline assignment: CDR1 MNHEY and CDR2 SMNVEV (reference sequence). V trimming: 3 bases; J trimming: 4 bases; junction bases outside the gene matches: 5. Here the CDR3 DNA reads TGTGCCAGCAGTTTCACAGGGGGCTTACCAGATACGCAGTATTTT. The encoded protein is CASSFTGGLPDTQYF.

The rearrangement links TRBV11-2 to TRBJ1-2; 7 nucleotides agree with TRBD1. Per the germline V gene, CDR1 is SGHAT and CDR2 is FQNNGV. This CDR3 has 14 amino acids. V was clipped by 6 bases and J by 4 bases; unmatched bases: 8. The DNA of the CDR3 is TGTGCCAGCAGACGGGCAGGGGGGCTCTATGGCTACACCTTC. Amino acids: CASRRAGGLYGYTF.

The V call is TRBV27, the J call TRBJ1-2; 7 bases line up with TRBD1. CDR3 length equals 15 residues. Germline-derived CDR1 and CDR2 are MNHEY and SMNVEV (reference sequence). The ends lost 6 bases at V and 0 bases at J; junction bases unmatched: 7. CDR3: CASRQQGLANYGYTF. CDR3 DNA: TGTGCCAGCAGACAACAGGGGTTAGCTAACTATGGCTACACCTTC.

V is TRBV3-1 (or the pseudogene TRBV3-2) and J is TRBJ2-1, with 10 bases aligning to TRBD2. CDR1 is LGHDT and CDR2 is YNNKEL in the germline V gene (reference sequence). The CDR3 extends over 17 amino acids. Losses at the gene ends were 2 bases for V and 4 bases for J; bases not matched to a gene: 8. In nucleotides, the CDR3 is TGTGCCAGCAGCCAAAGTCTAGCGGGAGTTGGATACAATGAGCAGTTCTTC. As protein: CASSQSLAGVGYNEQFF.

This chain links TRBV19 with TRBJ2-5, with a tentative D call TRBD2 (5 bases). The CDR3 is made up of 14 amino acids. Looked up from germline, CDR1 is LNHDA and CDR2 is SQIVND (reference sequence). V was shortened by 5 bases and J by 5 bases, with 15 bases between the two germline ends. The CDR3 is CASSYSALAETQYF. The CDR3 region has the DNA TGTGCCAGTAGTTATAGCGCCCTCGCCGAGACCCAGTACTTC.